The present T cell receptor beta chain was sequenced within a study of control samples from healthy donors and cancer patients (dated by TCRdb to about 2020). Receptor amplification or capture employed the immunoSEQ multiplex PCR assay. TCRdb holds this immuneACCESS table with in-frame rearrangements only. Some clones are missing; in checked studies, unresolved V genes explain under half, and the rest has no known cause. This sample has about 65,000 clones in its table, and 90% of those were observed once. The top ten clonotypes cover 1.2% of the sample. Regarding this clone: Its antigen remains undetermined. Per-base qualities were not stored, and no clone one base away is much larger.

Counted from cysteine to phenylalanine, this CDR3 has 16 amino acids. The read is trimmed to its CDR3 DNA, 48 bases read in frame from base 1. Looking up the germline V gene (reference sequence) yields CDR1 LNHDA and CDR2 SQIVND. Trimming costs V 8 bases and J 5 bases, and their ends lie 23 bases apart. The sequence came from a woman in her forties or fifties with colorectal cancer. The receptor chain draws on TRBV19 and TRBJ2-3; TRBD1 might be the D gene, on 5 matching bases. Sequencing was performed on PBMCs. The CDR3 region: CASQGTPEPHGDTQYF. The DNA sequence reads TGTGCCAGTCAGGGTACCCCCGAACCCCACGGAGATACGCAGTATTTT.